One T cell receptor (beta chain) is described in this entry. The antigen remains unidentified. The data originate from a study of T-cell memory formation after mild COVID-19. Study overall: TCR clusters were largely donor specific. The study's findings and limits: Pre-infection memory showed some responding clones, and this suggested that cross-reactive memory joined.

V dropped 5 bases and J dropped 7 bases, with 24 bases sitting between them. This CDR3 region has 17 residues. Germline V CDR1 and CDR2: MNHEY, SMNVEV (reference sequence). It was 5'RACE with constant-segment primers that produced the TCR alpha and TCR beta cDNA libraries, which carried sample barcodes and UMIs. TCRdb ran MiXCR on the 5' RACE reads and lists one entry per CDR3 protein. The sample records 120,000 to 150,000 distinct CDR3 sequences, about 5.5% being singletons. This receptor was identified in an adult woman who had mild COVID-19 (a few samples of this study predate the infection). Cell type and time point are not known. The chain recombines TRBV27 with TRBJ2-1, with D perhaps TRBD2 (6 bases). The material sequenced was PBMCs or a T cell subset sorted from them (not recorded which). The CDR3 region is CASSGTSKLIPLNEQFF. CDR3 DNA sequence: TGTGCCAGCAGTGGAACTAGCAAATTGATCCCCTTGAATGAGCAGTTCTTC.